This T cell receptor (beta chain) was identified in a study of shared clonotypes between healthy human individuals. This CDR3 is built from 16 residues. The V end lost 1 base, the J end lost 2 bases, and 16 bases lay between the germline ends. Germline lookup yields CDR1 SGHDT and CDR2 YYEEEE. Concerning this clone itself: Its target is not known.

Study outcomes and limitations: Estimated richness was generally greater in naive than memory subsets.

TCRdb's table, derived via immunoSEQ multiplex PCR, lists solely in-frame clones and lacks some. In the table there are around 700,000 clones, less than 80% of which are singletons. The receptor's source is a woman under 40 in good health. This chain uses TRBV5-6 with TRBJ2-7; D not resolved. The sample consisted of memory CD4+ T cells sorted from blood. Subset in this sample: CD45RA-negative fraction. The CDR3 sequence is CASSLLRFGQTYEQYF. DNA of the CDR3: TGTGCCAGCAGCTTGTTGAGGTTTGGGCAGACCTACGAGCAGTACTTC.